This TCR beta chain was documented in a study of blood T cell repertoires in COVID-19. Under the authors' procedure: The authors estimated nucleated cell counts from reference gene primer amplification. Repertoires were generated with immunoSEQ multiplex PCR, while TCRdb's copy carries only in-frame clones and drops some. The V and J calls and clone size were taken over from that table, and D and trimming were inferred from the DNA. The sample holds about 220,000 clones; 80% to 85% are singletons and the top ten take roughly 2.4%. The receptor comes from an older woman with acute or convalescent COVID-19. Sequences were obtained from peripheral blood.

The CDR3 loop is CASTGLAGGTSTDTQYF. For the CDR3, the DNA is TGTGCCAGCACCGGACTAGCGGGGGGGACGAGCACAGATACGCAGTATTTT. The chain links TRBV2 to TRBJ2-3, with 15 bases aligning to TRBD2. V lost 7 bases, J lost 0 bases, and 5 bases stayed unmatched. Germline CDR1 and CDR2: SNHLY and FYNNEI. The CDR3 totals 17 residues.